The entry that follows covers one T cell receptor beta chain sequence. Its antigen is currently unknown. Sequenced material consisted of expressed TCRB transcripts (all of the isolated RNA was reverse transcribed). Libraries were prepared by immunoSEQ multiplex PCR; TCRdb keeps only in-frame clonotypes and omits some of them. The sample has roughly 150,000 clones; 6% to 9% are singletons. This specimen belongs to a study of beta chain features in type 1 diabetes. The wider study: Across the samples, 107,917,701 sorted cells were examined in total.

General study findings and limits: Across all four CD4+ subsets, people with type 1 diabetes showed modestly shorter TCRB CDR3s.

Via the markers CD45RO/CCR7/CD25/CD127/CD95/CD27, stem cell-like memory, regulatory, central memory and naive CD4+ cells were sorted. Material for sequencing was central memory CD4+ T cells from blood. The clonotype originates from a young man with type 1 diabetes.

The CDR3 sequence: CASSVGGYEQYF. The DNA for the CDR3 is TGCGCCAGCAGTGTAGGGGGTTACGAGCAGTACTTC. The chain is built from TRBV10-1 and TRBJ2-7, with D maybe TRBD1 (6 bases). The CDR3 length is 12 residues. Between the trimmed V and J ends, which lost 4 bases and 4 bases, there was a span of 8 bases. In germline, CDR1 is WNHNN, CDR2 SYGVQD (reference sequence).